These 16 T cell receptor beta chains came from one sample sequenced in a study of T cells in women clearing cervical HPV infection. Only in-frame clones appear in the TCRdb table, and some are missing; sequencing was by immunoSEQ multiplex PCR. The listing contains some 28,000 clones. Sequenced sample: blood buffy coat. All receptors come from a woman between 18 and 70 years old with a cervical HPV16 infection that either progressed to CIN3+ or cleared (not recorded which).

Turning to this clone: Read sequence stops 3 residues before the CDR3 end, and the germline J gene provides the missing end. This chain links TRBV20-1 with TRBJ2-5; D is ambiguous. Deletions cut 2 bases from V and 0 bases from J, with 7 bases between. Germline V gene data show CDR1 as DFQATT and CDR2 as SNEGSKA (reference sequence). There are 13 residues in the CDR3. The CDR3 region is CSARFRDQETQYF. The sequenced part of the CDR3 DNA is TGCAGTGCTAGATTTAGGGACCAAGAGACC.

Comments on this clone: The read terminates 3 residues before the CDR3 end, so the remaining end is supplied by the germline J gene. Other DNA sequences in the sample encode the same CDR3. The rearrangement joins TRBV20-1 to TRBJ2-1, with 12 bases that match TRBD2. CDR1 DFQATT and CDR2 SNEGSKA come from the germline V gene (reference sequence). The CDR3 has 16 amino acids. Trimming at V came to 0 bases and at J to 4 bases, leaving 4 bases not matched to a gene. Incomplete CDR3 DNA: TGCAGTGCTAGAGATCAGCTAGCGGGAGGGTACAATGAG. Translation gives CSARDQLAGGYNE. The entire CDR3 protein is CSARDQLAGGYNEQFF.

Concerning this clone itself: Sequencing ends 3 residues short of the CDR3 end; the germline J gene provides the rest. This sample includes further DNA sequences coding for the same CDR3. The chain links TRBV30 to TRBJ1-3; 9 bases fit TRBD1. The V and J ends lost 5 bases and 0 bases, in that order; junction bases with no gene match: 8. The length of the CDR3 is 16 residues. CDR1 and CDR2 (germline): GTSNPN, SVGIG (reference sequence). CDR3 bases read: TGTGCCTGGGTTCGGGACAGGGTGAGCTCTGGAAACACC. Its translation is CAWVRDRVSSGNT. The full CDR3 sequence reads CAWVRDRVSSGNTIYF.

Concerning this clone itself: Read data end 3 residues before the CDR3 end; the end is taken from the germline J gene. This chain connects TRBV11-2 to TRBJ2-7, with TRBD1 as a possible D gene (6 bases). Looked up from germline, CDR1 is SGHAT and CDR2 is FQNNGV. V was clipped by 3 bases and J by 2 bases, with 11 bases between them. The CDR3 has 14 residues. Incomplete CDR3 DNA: TGTGCCAGCAGCTTCGGGACACTAGCCTACGAG. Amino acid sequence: CASSFGTLAYE. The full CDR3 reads CASSFGTLAYEQYF.

The DNA read from the CDR3 is TGCGCCAGCAGCGAGGGACAGGGTGGTTCACCC. Protein sequence: CASSEGQGGSP. The full CDR3 sequence reads CASSEGQGGSPLHF. The genes are TRBV5-1 and TRBJ1-6, with TRBD1 matching 9 bases. The read terminates 3 residues before the CDR3 end, so the remaining end is supplied by the germline J gene. V trimming: 4 bases; J trimming: 9 bases; junction bases outside the gene matches: 5. Germline values: CDR1 SGHRS, CDR2 YFSETQ. There are 14 residues in the CDR3.

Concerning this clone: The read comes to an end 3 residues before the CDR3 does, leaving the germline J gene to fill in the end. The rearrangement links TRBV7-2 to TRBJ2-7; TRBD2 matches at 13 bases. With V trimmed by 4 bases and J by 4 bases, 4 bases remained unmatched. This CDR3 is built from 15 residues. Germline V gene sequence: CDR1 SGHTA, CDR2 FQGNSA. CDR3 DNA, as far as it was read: TGTGCCAGCAGCTCACAACTAGCGGGAGGGTACGAG. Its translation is CASSSQLAGGYE. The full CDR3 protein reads CASSSQLAGGYEQYF.

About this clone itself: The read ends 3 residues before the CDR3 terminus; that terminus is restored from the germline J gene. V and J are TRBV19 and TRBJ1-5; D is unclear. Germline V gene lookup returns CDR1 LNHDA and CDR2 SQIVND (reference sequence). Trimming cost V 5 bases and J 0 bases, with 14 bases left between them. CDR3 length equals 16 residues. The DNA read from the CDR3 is TGTGCCAGTAGTCTCTACCCGCCTATTAGCAATCAGCCC. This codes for CASSLYPPISNQP. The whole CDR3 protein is CASSLYPPISNQPQHF.

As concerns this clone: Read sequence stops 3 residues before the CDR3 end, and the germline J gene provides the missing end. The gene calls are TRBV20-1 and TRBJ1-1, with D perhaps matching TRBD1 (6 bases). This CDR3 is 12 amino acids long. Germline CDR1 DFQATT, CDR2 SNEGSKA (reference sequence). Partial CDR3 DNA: TGCAGTGCTCCCTCGGGACAAATTGTA. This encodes CSAPSGQIV. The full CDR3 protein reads CSAPSGQIVAFF.

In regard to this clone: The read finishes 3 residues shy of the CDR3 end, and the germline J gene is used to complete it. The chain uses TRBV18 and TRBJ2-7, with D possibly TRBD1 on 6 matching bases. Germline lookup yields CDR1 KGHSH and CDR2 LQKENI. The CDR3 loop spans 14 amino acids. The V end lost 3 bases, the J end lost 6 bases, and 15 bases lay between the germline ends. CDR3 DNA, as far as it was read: TGTGCCAGCTCACCTCAGGGACACTCCGTCGAG. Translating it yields CASSPQGHSVE. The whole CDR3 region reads CASSPQGHSVEQYF.

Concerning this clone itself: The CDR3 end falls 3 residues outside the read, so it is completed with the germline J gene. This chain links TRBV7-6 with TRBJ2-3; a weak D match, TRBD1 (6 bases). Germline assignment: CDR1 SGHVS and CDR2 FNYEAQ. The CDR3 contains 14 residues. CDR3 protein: CASSLGAAQETQYF. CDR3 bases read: TGTGCCAGCAGCTTGGGGGCAGCGCAAGAGACG.

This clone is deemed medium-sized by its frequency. CDR3 protein: CSASRTGLNQPQHF. Partial CDR3 DNA: TGCAGTGCTAGCAGGACAGGCCTCAATCAGCCC. V usage is TRBV20-1 and J usage is TRBJ1-5; 7 bases are a match to TRBD1. The read halts 3 residues ahead of the CDR3 end, with the missing end drawn from the germline J gene. Germline CDR1 reads DFQATT; CDR2 reads SNEGSKA (reference sequence). This CDR3 comprises 14 residues. V shed 3 bases and J 3 bases; nucleotides not matched to a gene: 5.

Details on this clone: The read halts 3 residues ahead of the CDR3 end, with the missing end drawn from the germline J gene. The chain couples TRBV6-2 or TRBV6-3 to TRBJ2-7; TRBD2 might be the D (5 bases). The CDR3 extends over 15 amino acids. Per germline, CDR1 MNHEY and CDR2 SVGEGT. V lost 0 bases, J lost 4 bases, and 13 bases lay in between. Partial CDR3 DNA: TGTGCCAGCAGTTACTCGATGGACTCCTTTTACGAG. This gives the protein CASSYSMDSFYE. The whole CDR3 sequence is CASSYSMDSFYEQYF.

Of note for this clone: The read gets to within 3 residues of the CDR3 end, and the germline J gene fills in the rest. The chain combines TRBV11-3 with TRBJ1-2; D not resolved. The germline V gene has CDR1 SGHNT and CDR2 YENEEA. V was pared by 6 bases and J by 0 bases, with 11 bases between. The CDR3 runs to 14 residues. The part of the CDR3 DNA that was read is TGTGCCAGCAGTCCCGGGTCTTCTAACTATGGC. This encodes CASSPGSSNYG. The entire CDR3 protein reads CASSPGSSNYGYTF.

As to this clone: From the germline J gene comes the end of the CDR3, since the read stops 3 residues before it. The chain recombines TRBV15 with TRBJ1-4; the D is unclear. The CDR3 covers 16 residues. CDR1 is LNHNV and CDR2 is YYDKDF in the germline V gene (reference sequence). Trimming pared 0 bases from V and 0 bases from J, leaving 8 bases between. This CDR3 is CATSRDKAATNEKLFF. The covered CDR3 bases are TGTGCCACCAGCAGAGACAAGGCTGCAACTAATGAAAAA.

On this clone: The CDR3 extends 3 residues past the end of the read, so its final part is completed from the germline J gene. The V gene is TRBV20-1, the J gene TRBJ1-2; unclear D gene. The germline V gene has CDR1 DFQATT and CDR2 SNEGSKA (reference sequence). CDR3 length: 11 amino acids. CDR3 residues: CSARDAPGYTF. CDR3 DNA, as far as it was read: TGCAGTGCTAGAGATGCGCCCGGC.

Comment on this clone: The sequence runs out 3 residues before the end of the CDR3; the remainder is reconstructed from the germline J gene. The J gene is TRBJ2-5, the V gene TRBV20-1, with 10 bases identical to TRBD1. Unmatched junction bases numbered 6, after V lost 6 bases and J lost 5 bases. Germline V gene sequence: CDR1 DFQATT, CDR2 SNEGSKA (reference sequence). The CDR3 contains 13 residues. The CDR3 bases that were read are TGCAGTGCCATGGGACAGGGGTGGGAGACC. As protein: CSAMGQGWET. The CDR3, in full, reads CSAMGQGWETQYF.